The present TCR beta chain was sequenced within a study of T-cell reconstitution after alpha-beta-depleted transplantation in children. Unique molecular identifiers were used to barcode this TCRbeta library. TCRdb processed the PCR reads anew with MiXCR; each CDR3 protein has one entry. This sample yields around 240,000 distinct CDR3 sequences, of which roughly 7.7% are seen a single time; 5% to 7% belongs to the top ten. In this sample, this clonotype turned up many times. Its antigen is still unknown. Regarding the study as a whole: Approximately two months post-transplant, alpha-beta T cells reportedly originated from several hundred expanded graft clones. It was newly produced T cells that mostly accounted for T-cell counts and diversity one year after transplant. Surviving thymic progenitors and recipient T cells were the source of high TCRbeta diversity at day 60 in some patients.

Germline V gives CDR1 LNHDA, CDR2 SQIVND (reference sequence). The CDR3 consists of 13 residues. The germline V and J ends were trimmed by 8 bases and 8 bases, with 16 bases remaining between them. The chain has TRBV19 and TRBJ2-4, with D unresolved. The source is a male patient between 5 and 17 years old who had a stem cell transplant for acute lymphoblastic leukemia, so the T cells may come from the graft donor. The sequenced sample was PBMCs, mostly from graft donor cells, obtained 180 days after TCRalphabeta/CD19-depleted stem cell transplant. CDR3 residues: CASAAQKWDIQYF. CDR3 nucleotides: TGTGCCAGTGCCGCCCAAAAGTGGGACATTCAGTACTTC.